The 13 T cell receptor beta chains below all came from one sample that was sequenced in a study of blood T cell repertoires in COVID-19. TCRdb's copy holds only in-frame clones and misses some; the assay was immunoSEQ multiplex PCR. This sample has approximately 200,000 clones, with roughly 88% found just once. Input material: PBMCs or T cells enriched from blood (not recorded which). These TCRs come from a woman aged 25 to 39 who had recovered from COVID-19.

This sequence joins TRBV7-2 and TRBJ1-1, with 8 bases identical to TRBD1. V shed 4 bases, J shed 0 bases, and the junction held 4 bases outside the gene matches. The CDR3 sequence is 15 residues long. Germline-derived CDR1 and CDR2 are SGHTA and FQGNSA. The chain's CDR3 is CASSYRQGMNTEAFF. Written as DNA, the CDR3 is TGTGCCAGCAGCTACCGACAGGGGATGAACACTGAAGCTTTCTTT.

CDR3 residues: CASSFPGRDEQFF. The CDR3 DNA sequence: TGTGCCAGCAGTTTTCCTGGCCGTGATGAGCAGTTCTTC. The chain is built from TRBV28 and TRBJ2-1; no clear D gene. The V gene's germline CDR1 is MDHEN and CDR2 SYDVKM. The V and J ends lost 3 bases and 8 bases respectively, with 11 bases between them. This CDR3 comprises 13 residues.

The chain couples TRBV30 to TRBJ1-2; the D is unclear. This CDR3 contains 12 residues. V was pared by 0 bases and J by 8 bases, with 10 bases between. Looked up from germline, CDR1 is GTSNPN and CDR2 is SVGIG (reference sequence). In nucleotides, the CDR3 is TGTGCCTGGAGTGTTACCAGAAGAGGCTACACCTTC. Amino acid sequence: CAWSVTRRGYTF.

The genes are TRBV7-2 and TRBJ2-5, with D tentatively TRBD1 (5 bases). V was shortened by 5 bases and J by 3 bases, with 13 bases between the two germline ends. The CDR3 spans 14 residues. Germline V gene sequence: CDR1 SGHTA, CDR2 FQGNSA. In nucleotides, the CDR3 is TGTGCCAGCAGCCAGTACGCCAGGGAAGAGACCCAGTACTTC. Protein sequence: CASSQYAREETQYF.

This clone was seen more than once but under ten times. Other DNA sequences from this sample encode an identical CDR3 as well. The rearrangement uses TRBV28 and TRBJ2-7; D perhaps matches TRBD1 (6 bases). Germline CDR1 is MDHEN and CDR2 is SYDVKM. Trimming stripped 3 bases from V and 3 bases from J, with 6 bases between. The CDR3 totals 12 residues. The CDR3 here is CASSLDSYEQYF. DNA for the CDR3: TGTGCCAGCAGTTTGGACAGCTACGAGCAGTACTTC.

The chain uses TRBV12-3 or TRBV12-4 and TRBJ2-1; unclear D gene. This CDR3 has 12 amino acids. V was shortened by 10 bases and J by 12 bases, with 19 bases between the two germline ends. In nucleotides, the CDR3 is TGTGCCACCACGTATATGGGTGGGCGGCAGTTCTTC. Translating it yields CATTYMGGRQFF.

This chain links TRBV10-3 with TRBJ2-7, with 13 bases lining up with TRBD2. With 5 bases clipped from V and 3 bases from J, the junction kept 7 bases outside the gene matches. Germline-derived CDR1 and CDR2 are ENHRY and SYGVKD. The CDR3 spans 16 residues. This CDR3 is CAISKPGTSGNYEQYF. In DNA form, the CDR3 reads TGTGCCATCAGTAAACCCGGGACTAGCGGGAACTACGAGCAGTACTTC.

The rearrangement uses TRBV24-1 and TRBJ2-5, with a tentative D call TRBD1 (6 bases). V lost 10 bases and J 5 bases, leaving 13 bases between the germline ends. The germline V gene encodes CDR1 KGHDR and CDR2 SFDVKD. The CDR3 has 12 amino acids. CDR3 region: CATGQTEETQYF. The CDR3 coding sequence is TGTGCCACAGGACAGACCGAGGAGACCCAGTACTTC.

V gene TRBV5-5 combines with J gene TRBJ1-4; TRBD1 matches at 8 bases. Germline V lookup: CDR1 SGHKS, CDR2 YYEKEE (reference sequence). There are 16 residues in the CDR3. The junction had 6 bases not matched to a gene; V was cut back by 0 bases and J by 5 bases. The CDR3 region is CASSLGQGRGNEKLFF. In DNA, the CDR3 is TGTGCCAGCAGCTTGGGACAGGGGAGGGGCAATGAAAAACTGTTTTTT.

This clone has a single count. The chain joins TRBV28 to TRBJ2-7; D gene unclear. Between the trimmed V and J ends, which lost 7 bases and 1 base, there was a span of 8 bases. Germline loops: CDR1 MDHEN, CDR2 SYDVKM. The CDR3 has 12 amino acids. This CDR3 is CASTPGSYEQYF. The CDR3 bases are TGTGCCAGCACCCCCGGGTCCTACGAGCAGTACTTC.

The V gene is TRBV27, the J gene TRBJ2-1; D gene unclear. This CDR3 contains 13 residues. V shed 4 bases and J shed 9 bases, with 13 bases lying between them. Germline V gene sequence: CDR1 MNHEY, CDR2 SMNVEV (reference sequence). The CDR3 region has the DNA TGTGCCAGCAGTTCCCGATTAACCAGTGAGCAGTTCTTC. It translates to CASSSRLTSEQFF.

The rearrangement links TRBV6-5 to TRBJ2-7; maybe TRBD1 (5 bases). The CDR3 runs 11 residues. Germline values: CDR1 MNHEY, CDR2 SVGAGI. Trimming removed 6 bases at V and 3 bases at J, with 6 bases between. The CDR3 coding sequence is TGTGCCAGCAGGCAGGGCTACGAGCAGTACTTC. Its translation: CASRQGYEQYF.

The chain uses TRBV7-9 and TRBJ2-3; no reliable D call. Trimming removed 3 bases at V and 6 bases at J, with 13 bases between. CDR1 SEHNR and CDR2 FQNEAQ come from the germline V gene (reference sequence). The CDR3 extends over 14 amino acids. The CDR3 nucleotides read TGTGCCAGCAGCTTTCAAAGCCCATTTGATACGCAGTATTTT. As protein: CASSFQSPFDTQYF.